Listed here is a single TCR beta chain. Its specific antigen is unknown. Nothing much larger sits one base from this clone, and base qualities are not available. The sample belongs to a study of blood T cell repertoires in COVID-19 (dated by TCRdb to the early 2020s). For the wider study: Samples from collaborators originated in the United States, Italy and Spain and spanned both the acute and convalescent phases of COVID-19. The repertoires were released in a freely available public database meant as a resource for research on the immune response to SARS-CoV-2. Nearly every sample came with metadata listing a de-identified subject ID, COVID-19 status, age in years and sex. Samples came from the ongoing ImmuneRACE study (first 160 participants) plus 1,254 subjects from 6 global collaborators. HLA class I and class II types, where available, came from metadata supplied by the sample provider rather than from assay-based typing. The prospective study material was composed of cDNA or gDNA derived from T cells, B-cell-depleted T cells, or PBMCs. Deeply sampled blood TCRbeta repertoires from subjects exposed to, actively infected with, or recovered from COVID-19 were included in the dataset. Results and caveats for the whole study, not just this receptor: Clinical and demographic metadata were provided uncurated, with the amount varying by source and participant.

TCRbeta CDR3 regions were amplified from genomic DNA by means of the immunoSEQ Assay, a bias-controlled multiplex PCR. As for how the authors treated the data: Nucleated cell counts per sample were estimated from amplification of reference gene primers within the assay. To quantify the absolute abundance of each unique TCRbeta CDR3 rearrangement, sequence reads were collapsed and filtered. For each sample, productive Simpson clonality was calculated by taking the square root of Simpson's diversity index across productive rearrangements. TCRdb took this table from immuneACCESS and kept in-frame rearrangements with V and J called. Such tables lack part of the clones; where checked against another copy, unresolved V genes explain under half of the gap, and the rest is unexplained. The V and J calls and clone size come from that table; D and trimming were worked out from the DNA. The sample table shows 140,000 to 150,000 clones, and about four fifths are seen once. Roughly 8% of the sample goes to the ten largest clones.

V is cut by 7 bases and J by 3 bases, and the space between the germline ends is 10 bases. CDR1 is given as LNHDA and CDR2 as SQIVND, both from the germline V gene (reference sequence). The CDR3 measures 13 amino acids from cysteine to phenylalanine. Left in the record is the CDR3 DNA by itself, 39 bases read in frame from the first base. The collaborating institutions used their own protocols to collect whole blood in K2EDTA tubes. For TCRbeta analysis, collaborators shipped samples as frozen whole blood, isolated PBMCs, or DNA extracted from either of those sample types. The receptor was derived from a human donor with acute or convalescent COVID-19. The donor label of this sample is uncertain. Sequenced: peripheral blood. Rearrangement joined TRBV19 to TRBJ1-5; a tentative D call is TRBD1 (6 bases match). The CDR3 loop reads CASTTGSNQPQHF. DNA sequence: TGTGCCAGTACTACAGGGTCCAATCAGCCCCAGCATTTT.